Shown below are 12 T cell receptor beta chains from a single sample sequenced in a study of CD8 T cells in Susac syndrome. Random hexamers were used to reverse transcribe an amount of roughly 0.5 to 1 ug RNA. TCRdb re-derived calls from the immunoSEQ multiplex PCR reads in MiXCR, one entry per CDR3 protein. The sample yields about 190,000 distinct CDR3 sequences, 85% to 95% seen once. The sample comprised CD4+ T cells from PBMCs. Source of these receptors: a human donor in good health.

V usage is TRBV12-3 or TRBV12-4 and J usage is TRBJ1-2; no clear D gene. The CDR3 consists of 11 residues. V dropped 3 bases and J dropped 10 bases, with 9 bases sitting between them. CDR3 sequence reads: CASSLNDDYTF. The DNA of the CDR3 is TGTGCCAGCAGTTTGAATGACGACTACACCTTC.

The chain joins TRBV18 to TRBJ1-2, with D hard to call. V was trimmed by 3 bases and J by 4 bases, leaving 12 bases between them. CDR3 length: 14 residues. Per the germline V gene, CDR1 is KGHSH and CDR2 is LQKENI. As DNA, the CDR3 is TGTGCCAGCTCACCCCCCCCGGGTAGCTATGGCTACACCTTC. Its translation is CASSPPPGSYGYTF.

The rearrangement uses TRBV18 and TRBJ1-5; unclear D gene. Trimming shortened V by 3 bases and J by 7 bases, and 7 bases separated the two germline ends. Germline V gene data show CDR1 as KGHSH and CDR2 as LQKENI. The CDR3 spans 12 residues. The CDR3 nucleotides read TGTGCCAGCTCACCCTCCGGACAGCCCCAGCATTTT. Translating it yields CASSPSGQPQHF.

This chain connects TRBV2 to TRBJ1-1; a weak D match, TRBD1 (5 bases). Trimming pared 2 bases from V and 3 bases from J, leaving 10 bases between. The CDR3 sequence is 14 residues long. Germline V gene sequence: CDR1 SNHLY, CDR2 FYNNEI. CDR3 nucleotides: TGTGCCAGCAGTGAATGGGGGGGTGACACTGAAGCTTTCTTT. It specifies CASSEWGGDTEAFF.

The genes are TRBV7-9 and TRBJ2-7, with 7 bases matching TRBD2. Germline values: CDR1 SEHNR, CDR2 FQNEAQ (reference sequence). CDR3 size: 13 residues. Trimming removed 5 bases from V and 5 bases from J; junction bases left unmatched: 6. The CDR3 bases are TGTGCCAGCAGCAAACTAGCGACCCACGAGCAGTACGTC. It specifies CASSKLATHEQYV.

V and J are TRBV6-2 or TRBV6-3 and TRBJ1-2, with TRBD1 matching 7 bases. Losses at the gene ends were 5 bases for V and 5 bases for J; bases not matched to a gene: 8. This CDR3 spans 14 amino acids. From germline, CDR1 is MNHEY and CDR2 SVGEGT. The CDR3 here is CASSQPGQNYGYTF. CDR3 sequence (DNA): TGTGCCAGCAGTCAACCGGGACAGAATTATGGCTACACCTTC.

The chain links TRBV20-1 to TRBJ1-1, with D tentatively TRBD1 (5 bases). V lost 5 bases and J 5 bases, leaving 15 bases between the germline ends. This CDR3 spans 13 amino acids. In germline, CDR1 is DFQATT, CDR2 SNEGSKA (reference sequence). The chain's CDR3 is CSASGTEKTEAFF. The CDR3 coding sequence is TGCAGTGCTTCCGGGACGGAGAAGACTGAAGCTTTCTTT.

The chain has TRBV7-3 and TRBJ2-5; D gene ambiguous. V lost 3 bases to trimming and J lost 1 base, with 6 bases between them. The CDR3 runs to 13 residues. Germline CDR1 and CDR2: SGHTA and FQGTGA. This chain's CDR3 is CASSFGSQETQYF. The DNA for the CDR3 is TGTGCCAGCAGCTTTGGCAGCCAAGAGACCCAGTACTTC.

The chain carries TRBV20-1 and TRBJ1-1; D not resolved. Deletions cut 6 bases from V and 0 bases from J, with 11 bases between. The CDR3 has 13 residues. Germline values: CDR1 DFQATT, CDR2 SNEGSKA (reference sequence). CDR3 DNA sequence: TGCAGTGCCGAAATCGGACTGAACACTGAAGCTTTCTTT. Translation: CSAEIGLNTEAFF.

The rearrangement joins TRBV11-2 to TRBJ1-2; no firm D call. The CDR3 contains 13 residues. Germline V gene sequence: CDR1 SGHAT, CDR2 FQNNGV. V was pared by 5 bases and J by 6 bases, with 13 bases between. The chain's CDR3 is CASSPAGENGYTF. CDR3 nucleotide sequence: TGTGCCAGCAGCCCCGCGGGCGAGAATGGCTACACCTTC.

The chain couples TRBV7-9 to TRBJ2-7, with TRBD2 matching over 8 bases. Trimming at V came to 5 bases and at J to 0 bases, leaving 3 bases not matched to a gene. Germline V gene lookup returns CDR1 SEHNR and CDR2 FQNEAQ (reference sequence). This CDR3 has 14 residues. CDR3 protein: CASSASGSSYEQYV. As DNA, the CDR3 is TGTGCCAGCAGCGCCAGCGGGAGCTCCTACGAGCAGTACGTC.

In DNA form, the CDR3 reads TGTGCCAGCAGCCAAGATTTCTTCCAGGGGGAAGAGACCCAGTACTTC. Translation: CASSQDFFQGEETQYF. The chain couples TRBV3-1 to TRBJ2-5, with 7 positions matching TRBD1. CDR1 is LGHDT, CDR2 YNNKEL, per germline (reference sequence). The CDR3 loop spans 16 amino acids. V trimming: 0 bases; J trimming: 3 bases; junction bases outside the gene matches: 7.